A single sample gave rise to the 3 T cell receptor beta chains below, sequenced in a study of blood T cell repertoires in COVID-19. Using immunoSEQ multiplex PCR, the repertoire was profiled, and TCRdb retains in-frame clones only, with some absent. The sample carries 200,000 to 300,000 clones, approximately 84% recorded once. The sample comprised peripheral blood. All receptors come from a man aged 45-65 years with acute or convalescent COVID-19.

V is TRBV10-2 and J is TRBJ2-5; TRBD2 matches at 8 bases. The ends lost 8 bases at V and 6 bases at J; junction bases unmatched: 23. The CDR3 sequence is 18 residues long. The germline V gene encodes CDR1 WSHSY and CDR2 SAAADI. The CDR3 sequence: CASGENLVIAGLRKTQYF. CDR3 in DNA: TGCGCCAGCGGGGAAAATCTCGTGATAGCGGGATTGAGGAAGACCCAGTACTTC.

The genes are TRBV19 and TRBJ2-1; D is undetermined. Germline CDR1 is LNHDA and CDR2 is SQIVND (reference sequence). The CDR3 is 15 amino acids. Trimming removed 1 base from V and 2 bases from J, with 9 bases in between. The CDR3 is CASSIGGAAYNEQFF. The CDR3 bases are TGTGCCAGTAGTATAGGCGGAGCCGCCTACAATGAGCAGTTCTTC.

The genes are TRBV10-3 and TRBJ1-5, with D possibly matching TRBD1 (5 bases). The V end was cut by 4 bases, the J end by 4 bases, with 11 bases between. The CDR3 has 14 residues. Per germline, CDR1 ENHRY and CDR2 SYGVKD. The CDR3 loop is CAISAGLKNQPQHF. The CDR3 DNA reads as TGTGCCATCAGTGCGGGACTGAAAAATCAGCCCCAGCATTTT.